The 27 T cell receptor beta chains given below trace back to one sample, sequenced in a study of regulatory T cells in long-lasting Graves disease. Time point reported: persistent/refractory GD, antithyroid drugs over 5 years with positive TRAb. Preparation of the TCR library used RNA extracted from PBMCs. CDR3-region Arm-PCR and iRepertoire HTBI primers produced the TCR beta libraries. In TCRdb, the multiplex PCR reads were re-called with MiXCR into one record per CDR3 protein. The sample comprises some 370,000 distinct CDR3 sequences, around 23% of which are singletons, and roughly a quarter rests with the top ten. Sample: peripheral blood mononuclear cells (PBMCs), taken when the disease was refractory, from a patient treated with antithyroid drugs. These receptors came from a woman aged 40-49 years with Graves disease.

This clonotype was seen at least ten times. J is TRBJ1-6 and V is TRBV2, with D unclear. With 5 bases removed from V and 5 bases from J, the gap between germline ends came to 10 bases. CDR1 and CDR2 (germline): SNHLY, FYNNEI. This CDR3 region has 14 residues. This CDR3 reads CASSPRRDNSPLHF. The DNA of the CDR3 is TGTGCCAGCAGTCCCCGCCGGGATAATTCACCCCTCCACTTT. Drawing the rest from reference TRBV2 and TRBJ1-6, the complete variable domain is EPEVTQTPSHQVTQMGQEVILRCVPISNHLYFYWYRQILGQKVEFLVSFYNNEISEKSEIFDDQFSVERPDGSNFTLKIRSTKLEDSAMYFCASSPRRDNSPLHFGNGTRLTVT.

This clonotype was detected a few times. The gene calls are TRBV18 and TRBJ2-7, with D perhaps matching TRBD2 (6 bases). The CDR3 contains 15 residues. The germline CDR1 and CDR2 sequences are KGHSH and LQKENI. Trimming cost V 3 bases and J 4 bases, with 16 bases left between them. CDR3 amino acids: CASSPLGTPNYEQYF. The CDR3, as DNA: TGTGCCAGCTCACCCCTCGGGACTCCCAATTACGAGCAGTACTTC.

The chain uses TRBV29-1 and TRBJ2-1; D uncertain. The CDR3 spans 13 residues. Germline V lookup: CDR1 SQVTM, CDR2 ANQGSEA. The V end lost 2 bases, the J end lost 7 bases, and 12 bases lay between the germline ends. CDR3 DNA sequence: TGCAGCGTTGAATTGGGTAAGGGAAATGAGCAGTTCTTC. Its translation is CSVELGKGNEQFF.

This clonotype appeared a few times. The J gene is TRBJ1-1, the V gene TRBV6-2 or TRBV6-3; 7 bases match TRBD1. The CDR3 has 13 amino acids. J was trimmed by 5 bases and V by 5 bases; bases with no gene match: 5. Per germline, CDR1 MNHEY and CDR2 SVGEGT. The CDR3 reads CASSQQGRTEAFF. DNA for the CDR3: TGTGCCAGCAGTCAACAGGGGAGAACTGAAGCTTTCTTT.

Many counts were recorded for this clonotype. The V gene is TRBV5-1, the J gene TRBJ2-7; 12 bases align to TRBD2. There are 15 residues in the CDR3. Trimming took 3 bases from V and 2 from J; bases not matched to a gene: 3. CDR1 and CDR2 (germline): SGHRS, YFSETQ. CDR3 in amino acids: CASSSSGRAPYEQYF. Here the CDR3 DNA reads TGCGCCAGCAGCTCTAGCGGGAGGGCCCCCTACGAGCAGTACTTC.

This chain joins TRBV20-1 and TRBJ2-7; perhaps D is TRBD1 or TRBD2 (6 bases each). V lost 1 base and J lost 2, with 12 bases in between. Germline CDR1 is DFQATT and CDR2 is SNEGSKA (reference sequence). The CDR3 extends over 14 amino acids. CDR3 sequence (DNA): TGCAGTGCTAGAGGGGGGGCAGGGACCTACGAGCAGTACTTC. It specifies CSARGGAGTYEQYF.

This clonotype showed up just a few times. The gene calls are TRBV2 and TRBJ1-5; D is perhaps TRBD1 (5 bases). Germline V gene sequence: CDR1 SNHLY, CDR2 FYNNEI. This CDR3 has 13 residues. The V end was cut by 6 bases, the J end by 3 bases, with 9 bases between. CDR3 amino acids: CASSRETNQPQHF. CDR3 DNA sequence: TGTGCCAGCAGCAGGGAGACCAATCAGCCCCAGCATTTT.

This clonotype was recorded many times. This chain connects TRBV28 to TRBJ2-6; no definite D call. The CDR3 loop spans 15 amino acids. Trimming left V 2 bases short and J 4 bases short, with 9 bases between. Germline loops: CDR1 MDHEN, CDR2 SYDVKM. CDR3 nucleotides: TGTGCCAGCAGTTTAGAGCTTGGGGGGGCCAACGTCCTGACTTTC. Its protein product is CASSLELGGANVLTF.

This clonotype was seen repeatedly, ten times or more. CDR3 amino acids: CATSRDRQGSTEAFF. As DNA, the CDR3 is TGTGCCACCAGCAGAGATAGACAGGGAAGCACTGAAGCTTTCTTT. This chain connects TRBV15 to TRBJ1-1, with 7 positions matching TRBD1. V dropped 0 bases and J dropped 4; count of bases not matched to a gene: 5. This CDR3 has 15 residues. Germline values: CDR1 LNHNV, CDR2 YYDKDF (reference sequence).

This clonotype was counted many times. The rearrangement uses TRBV10-3 and TRBJ2-7, with 9 bases fitting TRBD1. The V segment lost 6 bases and the J segment 5 bases; nucleotides outside the gene matches: 11. The CDR3 runs 15 residues. Germline V gene sequence: CDR1 ENHRY, CDR2 SYGVKD. CDR3 in DNA: TGTGCCATCAGCGAACCGGGACAGGGAACGGACGAGCAGTACTTC. Its translation is CAISEPGQGTDEQYF.

This clonotype was seen only a few times. In nucleotides, the CDR3 is TGTGCCAGTAGTATTGCTGGGCTAGCGGGAGGCTCCTACGAGCAGTACTTC. Residues: CASSIAGLAGGSYEQYF. V is TRBV19 and J is TRBJ2-7, with 11 positions matching TRBD2. V shed 3 bases and J 0 bases; nucleotides not matched to a gene: 7. Germline V gene data show CDR1 as LNHDA and CDR2 as SQIVND (reference sequence). This CDR3 contains 17 residues.

As concerns this clonotype: This clone may be a read error of a much larger clone one base away. The chain has TRBV2 and TRBJ1-1; 7 positions agree with TRBD1. The CDR3 totals 16 residues. With V trimmed by 2 bases and J by 4 bases, 10 bases remained unmatched. Germline V gene data show CDR1 as SNHLY and CDR2 as FYNNEI. The CDR3 region is CASSESRGQGGTEAFF. CDR3 bases: TGTGCCAGCAGTGAAAGCAGGGGCCAGGGGGGCACTGAAGCTTTCTTT.

The CDR3 sequence is CASSFQERGETQYF. CDR3 DNA sequence: TGTGCCAGCAGCTTTCAGGAGAGGGGAGAGACCCAGTACTTC. The genes are TRBV5-5 and TRBJ2-5; D assignment may be TRBD1 or TRBD2 (5 bases each). Trimming removed 2 bases at V and 4 bases at J, with 12 bases between. Germline V CDR1 and CDR2: SGHKS, YYEKEE (reference sequence). The CDR3 contains 14 residues.

This chain uses TRBV6-2 or TRBV6-3 with TRBJ1-5; D gene ambiguous. The germline V gene encodes CDR1 MNHEY and CDR2 SVGEGT. This CDR3 has 15 residues. Trimming stripped 2 bases from V and 4 bases from J, with 12 bases between. For the CDR3, the DNA is TGTGCCAGCAGTTACAGGCGGCAGATTAATCAGCCCCAGCATTTT. Its protein product is CASSYRRQINQPQHF.

V gene TRBV7-9 combines with J gene TRBJ2-7; 13 nucleotides line up with TRBD2. Germline V lookup: CDR1 SEHNR, CDR2 FQNEAQ (reference sequence). This CDR3 spans 20 amino acids. Germline trimming cut 1 base from V and 4 bases from J; bases unmatched to any gene: 16. Here the CDR3 DNA reads TGTGCCAGCAGCTTAGACCCGTGGACTAGCGGGAGAAAGTCGGATTACGAGCAGTACTTC. This gives the protein CASSLDPWTSGRKSDYEQYF.

This clonotype was counted between two and nine times. The rearrangement uses TRBV25-1 and TRBJ1-6; D is unclear. V lost 1 base and J 9 bases, leaving 4 bases between the germline ends. Germline-derived CDR1 and CDR2 are MGHDK and SYGVNS. The CDR3 is 12 amino acids. Written as DNA, the CDR3 is TGTGCCAGCAGTGAATTTGGTTCACCCCTCCACTTT. Its protein product is CASSEFGSPLHF.

As to this clonotype: Possible read error: a much larger clone is one base away. The chain is built from TRBV6-1 and TRBJ1-1, with no clear D. The CDR3 contains 14 residues. Deletions cut 6 bases from V and 1 base from J, with 12 bases between. CDR1 and CDR2 (germline): MNHNS, SASEGT. In nucleotides, the CDR3 is TGTGCCAGCAGGCCGAGACGGAAGAACACTGAAGCTTTCTTT. Encoded protein: CASRPRRKNTEAFF.

The rearrangement joins TRBV18 to TRBJ2-7, with a tentative D call TRBD2 (5 bases). With 3 bases removed from V and 0 bases from J, the gap between germline ends came to 12 bases. Germline CDR1 is KGHSH and CDR2 is LQKENI. This CDR3 region has 15 residues. The CDR3 nucleotides are TGTGCCAGCTCACCCAGCGGAGGACCCTCCTACGAGCAGTACTTC. The encoded protein is CASSPSGGPSYEQYF.

The chain uses TRBV28 and TRBJ2-7; 8 bases are a match to TRBD2. The CDR3 is 13 residues long. V gave up 6 bases and J gave up 7 bases; unmatched junction bases: 8. Germline V gene sequence: CDR1 MDHEN, CDR2 SYDVKM. CDR3 region: CASSQAASGEQYF. The CDR3 DNA follows: TGTGCCAGCAGCCAAGCCGCTAGCGGGGAGCAGTACTTC. The full variable domain, rest sourced from reference TRBV28 and TRBJ2-7, is DVKVTQSSRYLVKRTGEKVFLECVQDMDHENMFWYRQDPGLGLRLIYFSYDVKMKEKGDIPEGYSVSREKKERFSLILESASTNQTSMYLCASSQAASGEQYFGPGTRLTVT.

This rearrangement joins TRBV15 to TRBJ1-5; D is perhaps TRBD1 (5 bases). Germline lookup yields CDR1 LNHNV and CDR2 YYDKDF (reference sequence). The CDR3 runs 14 residues. Between the trimmed V and J ends, which lost 1 base and 5 bases, there was a span of 9 bases. The CDR3 DNA is TGTGCCACCAGCAGAGGAGGGGTGGATCAGCCCCAGCATTTT. Encoded protein: CATSRGGVDQPQHF.

This chain connects TRBV7-2 to TRBJ1-1; D perhaps matches TRBD1 (6 bases). V lost 1 base, J lost 7 bases, and 10 bases lay in between. This CDR3 has 13 amino acids. Looked up from germline, CDR1 is SGHTA and CDR2 is FQGNSA. CDR3 region: CASSLDRAYEAFF. In nucleotides, the CDR3 is TGTGCCAGCAGCTTAGACAGGGCTTATGAAGCTTTCTTT. Looking up the rest from reference TRBV7-2 and TRBJ1-1 gives the full variable domain: GAGVSQSPSNKVTEKGKDVELRCDPISGHTALYWYRQSLGQGLEFLIYFQGNSAPDKSGLPSDRFSAERTGGSVSTLTIQRTQQEDSAVYLCASSLDRAYEAFFGQGTRLTVV.

This clonotype has at least ten counts. The chain combines TRBV3-1 with TRBJ1-4, with D uncertain. CDR1 LGHDT and CDR2 YNNKEL come from the germline V gene (reference sequence). CDR3 length equals 13 residues. The V end lost 3 bases, the J end lost 13 bases, and 15 bases lay between the germline ends. The CDR3: CASSHEGYSGLFF. The CDR3 DNA is TGTGCCAGCAGCCATGAAGGCTACAGCGGACTGTTTTTT. Based on the CDR3 plus reference TRBV3-1 and TRBJ1-4, the full variable domain is DTAVSQTPKYLVTQMGNDKSIKCEQNLGHDTMYWYKQDSKKFLKIMFSYNNKELIINETVPNRFSPKSPDKAHLNLHINSLELGDSAVYFCASSHEGYSGLFFGSGTQLSVL.

This clonotype was seen only a few times. A much larger clone is a single base away; this may be a read error. V gene TRBV7-8 combines with J gene TRBJ2-7; D is tentatively TRBD1 or TRBD2 (5 bases each). CDR3 length: 15 amino acids. Trimming removed 5 bases from V and 6 bases from J, with 20 bases in between. Looked up from germline, CDR1 is SGHVS and CDR2 is FQNEAQ. CDR3 DNA: TGTGCCAGCAGCCTCGCACTACGGGACGGCTGCGAGCAGTACTTC. As protein: CASSLALRDGCEQYF.

This clonotype was picked up a small number of times. The gene calls are TRBV27 and TRBJ2-7; 11 bases fit TRBD1. V lost 7 bases and J lost 4; bases outside the gene matches: 12. This CDR3 comprises 16 residues. The germline V gene has CDR1 MNHEY and CDR2 SMNVEV (reference sequence). The CDR3, as DNA: TGTGCCAGCATTCTCCAGGACAGGGGGCAATATTACGAGCAGTACTTC. It codes for CASILQDRGQYYEQYF.

The J gene is TRBJ2-7, the V gene TRBV27; D remains ambiguous. This CDR3 contains 17 residues. The germline V and J ends were trimmed by 0 bases and 3 bases, with 18 bases remaining between them. Germline V gene data show CDR1 as MNHEY and CDR2 as SMNVEV (reference sequence). The CDR3: CASSLSISQIPNYEQYF. In DNA, the CDR3 is TGTGCCAGCAGTTTATCCATCAGTCAGATCCCCAACTACGAGCAGTACTTC.

CDR3 in amino acids: CASSPAGQGVNQPQHF. As DNA, the CDR3 is TGTGCCAGCAGTCCGGCGGGACAGGGTGTTAATCAGCCCCAGCATTTT. The chain carries TRBV6-1 and TRBJ1-5; 9 bases line up with TRBD1. Germline trimming cut 5 bases from V and 4 bases from J; bases unmatched to any gene: 9. The CDR3 extends over 16 amino acids. Germline V gene sequence: CDR1 MNHNS, CDR2 SASEGT.

The rearrangement links TRBV5-1 to TRBJ2-2, with 8 positions matching TRBD2. From germline, CDR1 is SGHRS and CDR2 YFSETQ. J gave up 5 bases and V 1 base, and 7 bases lay outside the gene matches. This CDR3 spans 16 amino acids. The CDR3 spells CASSLRPAGDTGELFF. CDR3 coding DNA: TGCGCCAGCAGCTTGCGTCCAGCGGGAGATACCGGGGAGCTGTTTTTT.